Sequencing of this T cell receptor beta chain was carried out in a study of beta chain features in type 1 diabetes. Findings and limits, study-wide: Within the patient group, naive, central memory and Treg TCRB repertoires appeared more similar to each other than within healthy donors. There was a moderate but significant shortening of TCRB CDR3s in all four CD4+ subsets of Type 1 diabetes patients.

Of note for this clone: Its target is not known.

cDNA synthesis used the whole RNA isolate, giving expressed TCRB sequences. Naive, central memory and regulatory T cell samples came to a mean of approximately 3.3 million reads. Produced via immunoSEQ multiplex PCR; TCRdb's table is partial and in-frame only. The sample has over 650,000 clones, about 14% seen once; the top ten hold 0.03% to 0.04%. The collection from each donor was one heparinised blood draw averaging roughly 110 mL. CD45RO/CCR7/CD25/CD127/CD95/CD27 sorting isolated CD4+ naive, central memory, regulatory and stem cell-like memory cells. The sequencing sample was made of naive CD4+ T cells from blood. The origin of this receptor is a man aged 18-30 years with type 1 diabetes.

The CDR3 is CASSFDGDEQYF. In DNA, the CDR3 is TGCGCCAGCAGCTTTGATGGGGACGAGCAGTACTTC. This chain uses TRBV5-1 with TRBJ2-7; D is unresolved. V lost 2 bases to trimming and J lost 5 bases, with 8 bases between them. This CDR3 comprises 12 residues. Germline V CDR1 and CDR2: SGHRS, YFSETQ.